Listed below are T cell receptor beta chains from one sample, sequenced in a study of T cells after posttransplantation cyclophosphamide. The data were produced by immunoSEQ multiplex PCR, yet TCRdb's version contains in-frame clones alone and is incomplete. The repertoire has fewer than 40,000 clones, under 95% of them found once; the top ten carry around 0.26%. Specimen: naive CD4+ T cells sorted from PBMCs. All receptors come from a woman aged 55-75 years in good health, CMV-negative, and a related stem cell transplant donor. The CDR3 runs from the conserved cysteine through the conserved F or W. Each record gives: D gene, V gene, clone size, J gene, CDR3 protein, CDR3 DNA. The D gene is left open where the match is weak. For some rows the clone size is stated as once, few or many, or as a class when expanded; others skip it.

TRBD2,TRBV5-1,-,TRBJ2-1,CASSLSGREGRNEQFF,TGCGCCAGCAGCTTGTCAGGGCGGGAGGGCAGGAATGAGCAGTTCTTC
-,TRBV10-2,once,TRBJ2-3,CASSESMGVLRYF,TGCGCCAGCAGTGAGTCGATGGGAGTTTTACGGTATTTT
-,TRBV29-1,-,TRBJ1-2,CSVEGGFDGYTF,TGCAGCGTTGAAGGAGGTTTTGATGGCTACACCTTC
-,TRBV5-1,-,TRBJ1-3,CASSWADWYSGNTIYF,TGCGCCAGCAGTTGGGCGGACTGGTACTCTGGAAACACCATATATTTT
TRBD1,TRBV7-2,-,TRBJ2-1,CASSFYGQGAGEQFF,TGTGCCAGCAGCTTCTACGGCCAGGGGGCTGGCGAGCAGTTCTTC
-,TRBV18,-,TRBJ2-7,CASSPNDGGYEQYF,TGTGCCAGCTCACCAAATGACGGGGGATACGAGCAGTACTTC
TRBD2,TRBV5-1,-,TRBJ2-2,CASSLRAGPGTGELFF,TGCGCCAGCAGCTTGAGAGCGGGGCCAGGAACCGGGGAGCTGTTTTTT
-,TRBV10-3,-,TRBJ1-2,CAISEYNIRQNYGYTF,TGTGCCATCAGTGAGTACAATATTCGACAGAACTATGGCTACACCTTC
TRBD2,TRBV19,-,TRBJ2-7,CASRNSGGPGYEQYF,TGTGCCAGTAGAAATAGCGGGGGGCCGGGCTACGAGCAGTACTTC
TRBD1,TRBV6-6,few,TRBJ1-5,CASSTGGNQPQHF,TGTGCCAGCAGCACAGGGGGTAATCAGCCCCAGCATTTT
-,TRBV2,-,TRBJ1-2,CASSEGAYGYTF,TGTGCCAGCAGCGAGGGAGCGTATGGCTACACCTTC
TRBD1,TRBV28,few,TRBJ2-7,CASSLAGGYEQYF,TGTGCCAGCAGTTTAGCAGGGGGCTACGAGCAGTACTTC